Listed below are T cell receptor beta chains from one sample, sequenced in a study of T cells in Graves' hyperthyroidism and ophthalmopathy. TCRdb independently ran MiXCR on the multiplex PCR reads; one entry per CDR3 protein. The table has 800,000 or so distinct CDR3 sequences, 38% seen once. The sequencing sample was made of blood. These receptors all come from a man younger than 30 with Graves' hyperthyroidism. The CDR3 runs from the conserved cysteine through the conserved F or W. A D gene is named only where the DNA matches it firmly. Clone size is shown for a subset of rows, as once, few, many or a class of expanded clone.

j_call d_call v_call clone_size cdr3_nt cdr3_aa
TRBJ2-7 NA TRBV29-1 NA TGCAGCGTTGCGGTGAGGGAGGAAGCGGACGAGCAGTACTTC CSVAVREEADEQYF
TRBJ1-3 NA TRBV10-3 many TGTGCCACCCTCGGGCACTCTGGAAACACCATATATTTT CATLGHSGNTIYF
TRBJ2-7 TRBD1 TRBV2 NA TGTGCCAGCAGTACCACCGGGACAGGGGACGAGCAGTACTTC CASSTTGTGDEQYF
TRBJ1-2 NA TRBV6-4 NA TGTGCCAGCAGTGTCTCCGGGACGGGCTACACCTTC CASSVSGTGYTF
TRBJ1-1 NA TRBV12-3/TRBV12-4 few TGTGCCAGCAGTCCTAGACAGGTCGCTGAAGCTTTCTTT CASSPRQVAEAFF
TRBJ1-1 NA TRBV20-1 many TGCAGTGCTAGTAGGTCCAGCAACACTGAAGCTTTCTTT CSASRSSNTEAFF
TRBJ1-5 NA TRBV15 many TGTGCCACCAGCCCCCGGACAGTGGGAAGTTATAGCAATCAGCCCCAGCATTTT CATSPRTVGSYSNQPQHF
TRBJ1-2 NA TRBV20-1 NA TGCAGTGCTGGGGACATGCCCAATGGCTACACCTTC CSAGDMPNGYTF
TRBJ1-4 TRBD1 TRBV7-2 many TGTGCCAGCAGCGATTCCGGGACAGGGTTCGAAAAACTGTTTTTT CASSDSGTGFEKLFF
TRBJ2-5 TRBD1 TRBV11-2 NA TGTGCCAGCAGGCAATGGGGACAGAAGCAAGAGACCCAGTACTTC CASRQWGQKQETQYF
TRBJ1-5 NA TRBV19 NA TGTGCCAGTAATCCAGATCACAATCAGCCCCAGCATTTT CASNPDHNQPQHF
TRBJ1-6 NA TRBV5-6 many TGTGCCAGCAGCATGGGGACAAGTTCGGCGCCCCTCCACTTT CASSMGTSSAPLHF
TRBJ1-4 NA TRBV20-1 few TGCAGTGCTAGAGTGGGGCAGGGAAGTGAAAAACTGTTTTTT CSARVGQGSEKLFF
TRBJ2-7 TRBD2 TRBV19 few TGTGCCAGTAGTGTCACCGGGACTAGCGGGGGGATCTCCTACGAGCAGTACTTC CASSVTGTSGGISYEQYF
TRBJ1-3 NA TRBV19 NA TGTGCCAGTAGGGGGGGAGGGAGCGTGAACTCTGGAAACACCATATATTTT CASRGGGSVNSGNTIYF
TRBJ2-2 NA TRBV7-9 many TGTGCCAGCTCCCGGTCGTCGCCCGGGGAGCTGTTTTTT CASSRSSPGELFF
TRBJ1-1 NA TRBV15 NA TGTGCCACCAGCAGAGCGCCAGTGAACACTGAAGCTTTCTTT CATSRAPVNTEAFF
TRBJ2-2 TRBD1 TRBV19 NA TGTGCCAGTAGTATCCTTACAGGGGCCGGGGAGCTGTTTTTT CASSILTGAGELFF
TRBJ1-2 NA TRBV10-3 many TGTGCCATCAGTCTCCGGGACGCCGGTGGGGGCTACACCTTC CAISLRDAGGGYTF
TRBJ1-1 NA TRBV6-1 few TGTGCCAGCAGTTACTCTCTCCTTATGAACACTGAAGCTTTCTTT CASSYSLLMNTEAFF
TRBJ1-1 NA TRBV19 many TGTGCCAGTAGTATAGATCGCCGGGCTGAAGCTTTCTTT CASSIDRRAEAFF
TRBJ2-7 NA TRBV20-1 many TGCAGTGCCCGGAGGGAAGGCCACCTTTACGAGCAGTACTTC CSARREGHLYEQYF
TRBJ1-2 NA TRBV7-9 many TGTGCCAGCAGCCTACCAGGACGGACTAGAGGCTACACCTTC CASSLPGRTRGYTF
TRBJ1-4 NA TRBV12-3/TRBV12-4 NA TGTGCCAGCAGACGATCAGGGAGAGACGAAAAACTGTTTTTT CASRRSGRDEKLFF
TRBJ1-1 NA TRBV20-1 NA TGCAGTGCTAGCAGGTCGGCTATGAACACTGAAGCTTTCTTT CSASRSAMNTEAFF
TRBJ2-7 NA TRBV2 many TGTGCCAGCCAGCTCTCCTACGAGCAGTACTTC CASQLSYEQYF
TRBJ1-2 NA TRBV4-1 few TGCGCCAGCAGCCAAGTAGGACTGGGCGGCTACACCTTC CASSQVGLGGYTF
TRBJ2-2 NA TRBV9 NA TGTGCCAGCAGCTGGGGGACCACGATTAACACCGGGGAGCTGTTTTTT CASSWGTTINTGELFF
TRBJ2-2 NA TRBV7-6 many TGTGCCAGCAGCCCTGGGAGAACCGGGGAGCTGTTTTTT CASSPGRTGELFF
TRBJ1-6 NA TRBV12-3/TRBV12-4 many TGTGCCAGCAGCCGCAGAGGGTCACCCCTCCACTTT CASSRRGSPLHF
TRBJ2-7 TRBD1 TRBV5-4 NA TGTGCCAGCAGCTTGCGGGACAGGGGGCGCGAGCAGTACTTC CASSLRDRGREQYF
TRBJ2-7 TRBD1 TRBV5-5 NA TGTGCCAGCAGCCACTCCACGGGACAGCTCTCCTACGAGCAGTACTTC CASSHSTGQLSYEQYF
TRBJ1-3 NA TRBV2 NA TGTGCCAGCAGGGTAGACTGGAACTCTGGAAACACCATATATTTT CASRVDWNSGNTIYF
TRBJ1-1 NA TRBV7-4 NA TGTGCCAGCAGCTCCAGAAGGCGGGGGACGAACACTGAAGCTTTCTTT CASSSRRRGTNTEAFF
TRBJ1-5 TRBD1 TRBV19 few TGTGCCAGTAGTATCCCCGACAGGGGGCGATATCAGCCCCAGCATTTT CASSIPDRGRYQPQHF
TRBJ2-7 TRBD2 TRBV9 few TGTGCCAGCAGCCCGGCCGGACTAGACGTAGAGCAGTACTTC CASSPAGLDVEQYF
TRBJ1-1 NA TRBV6-5 many TGTGCCAGCATCGTCGGAGGGGCGAGCACTGAAGCTTTCTTT CASIVGGASTEAFF
TRBJ1-2 TRBD1 TRBV7-9 few TGTGCCAGCAGCTCAGCAGGGGGCTATGGCTACACCTTC CASSSAGGYGYTF
TRBJ1-5 NA TRBV20-1 NA TGCAGTGCTAGACAGGGCCGGCAGCCCCAGCATTTT CSARQGRQPQHF
TRBJ2-7 TRBD2 TRBV19 few TGTGCCAGTCAAGATATGCGGGACTACTACGAGCAGTACTTC CASQDMRDYYEQYF
TRBJ1-1 NA TRBV2 NA TGTGCCAGCAGACGGCGGGGGGCTCTTAACACTGAAGCTTTCTTT CASRRRGALNTEAFF
TRBJ2-2 NA TRBV2 NA TGTGCCAGCAGGGAAGGGATCCCCGGGGAGCCGTTTTTT CASREGIPGEPFF
TRBJ1-2 NA TRBV2 many TGTGCCAGCAGTGAACTGGGCACGGAAGGGTATGGCTACACCTTC CASSELGTEGYGYTF
TRBJ1-2 NA TRBV4-1 few TGCGCCAGCAGCCAAGTCGAGAATAACTATGGCTACACCTTC CASSQVENNYGYTF
TRBJ2-7 NA TRBV12-3/TRBV12-4 NA TGTGCCAGCAGCAAGGAGGGGGGTGTGCAGTACTTC CASSKEGGVQYF
TRBJ1-2 NA TRBV12-3/TRBV12-4 NA TGTGCCAGCACACCAGGAGTTCATGGCTACACCTTC CASTPGVHGYTF
TRBJ1-3 NA TRBV9 few TGTGCCAGCAGCGAAGGTACAGGAAGAGGAAACACCATATATTTT CASSEGTGRGNTIYF